The clone carrying this T cell receptor (beta chain) came up a few times. Participants' reported clinical history set cohort assignment. The protocol was immunoSEQ multiplex PCR, while the TCRdb copy is restricted to in-frame clones and leaves out a portion. The data hold some 240,000 clones, with 85% observed a single time. The data were obtained in a study of blood T cell repertoires in COVID-19. Study-wide background: PBMCs, B-cell-depleted T cells, or T cells were the source of the cDNA or gDNA that made up the material.

The TCR sequence derives from a woman in her forties or fifties who had been exposed to COVID-19. The sequenced sample was PBMCs or T cells enriched from blood (not recorded which).

CDR3 loop: CAWSVPQGAVLTEAFF. The CDR3 region has the DNA TGTGCCTGGAGTGTACCTCAGGGGGCTGTTCTCACTGAAGCTTTCTTT. The chain combines TRBV30 with TRBJ1-1; 8 bases match TRBD1. Germline CDR1 GTSNPN, CDR2 SVGIG (reference sequence). This CDR3 has 16 amino acids. V was pared by 0 bases and J by 4 bases, with 10 bases of the junction left unmatched.